Listed here are 3 T cell receptor beta chains from one sample, sequenced in a study of CXCR3-negative and CXCR3-positive naive CD8 T cells. Notes on the study in general: CXCR3-negative naive cells had less hydrophobic TRB CDR3s than did CXCR3-positive naive cells.

The antigens these receptors bind are not known. All TRB cDNA libraries came from 5' RACE performed with UMI labels. TCRdb re-called the 5' RACE reads; every CDR3 protein appears as one record, without DNA. Its table records 95,000 to 100,000 distinct CDR3 sequences. The material sequenced was naive CXCR3+ CD8+ T cells from blood. The subset denotes: CD45RO-CCR7+CD27+CD95- naive CD8+ T cells expressing CXCR3 (TNR3+). These receptors came from a human donor in good health. Some clones in this sample may be carry-over from other donors' samples.

CDR3 region: CASSRQGRDEKLFF. This rearrangement joins TRBV4-1 to TRBJ1-4; TCRdb outputs TRBD1, but without DNA this stays unchecked. The CDR3 consists of 14 residues. From germline, CDR1 is MGHRA and CDR2 YSYEKL.

This rearrangement joins TRBV29-1 to TRBJ1-2; TCRdb's D call, TRBD1, is unchecked because there is no DNA. The CDR3 is made up of 14 amino acids. The germline CDR1 and CDR2 sequences are SQVTM and ANQGSEA. This CDR3 reads CSVAAIGVEDGYTF.

V usage is TRBV28 and J usage is TRBJ2-1; the D gene TCRdb calls, TRBD2, cannot be checked with no DNA. The germline V gene has CDR1 MDHEN and CDR2 SYDVKM. The CDR3 runs 17 residues. This CDR3 is CASSLLRGGYSYNEQFF.